This entry lists 6 T cell receptor beta chains sequenced from one sample in a study of graft-versus-host responses after intestinal transplantation. These TCRs' antigens remain unknown. Clones were read by immunoSEQ multiplex PCR, and TCRdb kept only the in-frame ones, dropping some. The sample records approximately 49,000 clones, about 90% being singletons. The specimen comprised unstimulated CD4+ T cells sorted from spleen or lymph node cells, sampled before transplant. The receptors were gathered from a human donor who was the organ donor for an intestinal transplant.

The CDR3 DNA is TGTGCCAGCACCCTCACTAGCGGGGGAGTAGGGGGCCCAGATACGCAGTATTTT. This sequence encodes CASTLTSGGVGGPDTQYF. The rearrangement links TRBV21-1 to TRBJ2-3; the D segment call TRBD2 is taken from the table without a DNA check. TRBV21-1 is a recognized pseudogene. The CDR3 contains 18 residues.

V gene TRBV7-9 combines with J gene TRBJ1-1; no clear D. Germline-derived CDR1 and CDR2 are SEHNR and FQNEAQ (reference sequence). The CDR3 consists of 14 residues. The V end lost 0 bases, the J end lost 1 base, and 6 bases lay between the germline ends. DNA for the CDR3: TGTGCCAGCAGCTTAGCCGGGAGGAACACTGAAGCTTTCTTT. This translates into CASSLAGRNTEAFF.

On this clone: Other nucleotide sequences in the sample specify the same CDR3. This chain links TRBV18 with TRBJ2-2; perhaps TRBD1 as D (5 bases). This CDR3 has 15 residues. Deletions cut 2 bases from V and 0 bases from J, with 7 bases between. Per germline, CDR1 KGHSH and CDR2 LQKENI. The CDR3 coding sequence is TGTGCCAGCTCACCAGGGGCGTCGAACACCGGGGAGCTGTTTTTT. Its translation is CASSPGASNTGELFF.

V is TRBV30 and J is TRBJ2-5; weak D call: TRBD1 (5 bases). Germline CDR1 GTSNPN, CDR2 SVGIG (reference sequence). V shed 1 base and J shed 2 bases, with 14 bases lying between them. The CDR3 has 15 amino acids. The CDR3 spells CAWSAGRGRQETQYF. Written as DNA, the CDR3 is TGTGCCTGGAGTGCCGGAAGGGGCCGACAAGAGACCCAGTACTTC. Based on the CDR3 plus reference TRBV30 and TRBJ2-5, the full variable domain is SQTIHQWPATLVQPVGSPLSLECTVEGTSNPNLYWYRQAAGRGLQLLFYSVGIGQISSEVPQNLSASRPQDRQFILSSKKLLLSDSGFYLCAWSAGRGRQETQYFGPGTRLLVL.

The V and J genes are TRBV18 and TRBJ1-5; 7 bases line up with TRBD1. Looked up from germline, CDR1 is KGHSH and CDR2 is LQKENI. The junction had 9 bases not matched to a gene; V was cut back by 3 bases and J by 4 bases. This CDR3 is built from 16 residues. This chain's CDR3 is CASSPIATGSNQPQHF. The CDR3 DNA sequence: TGTGCCAGCTCACCTATCGCGACAGGGTCGAATCAGCCCCAGCATTTT.

This clone is a singleton in its sample. The J gene is TRBJ2-7, the V gene TRBV4-3; D gene unclear. The CDR3 has 14 amino acids. Trimming left V 0 bases short and J 1 base short, with 7 bases between. Germline CDR1 and CDR2: LGHNA and YSLEER. As DNA, the CDR3 is TGCGCCAGCAGCCAAGATTCACTTTCCTACGAGCAGTACTTC. As protein: CASSQDSLSYEQYF.